Listed below are T cell receptor beta chains from one sample, sequenced in a study of T cells after yellow fever vaccination. TCRdb re-analysed the 5' RACE reads in MiXCR, keeping a single row per CDR3 protein. The repertoire includes approximately 300,000 distinct CDR3 sequences, over 8% of them detected once, and roughly 17% sits in the top ten. Material: PBMCs, obtained on the day of the first yellow fever vaccination. The receptors originated from a man aged 18 to 30 who received the YFV17D yellow fever vaccine. Each CDR3 is given with its conserved first and last residue. Each record gives: clone size, V gene, CDR3 length, CDR3 protein. The size of a clone is reported for some rows only, either as once, few or many, or as a class for expanded clones.

-	TRBV6-5	15	CASSYRGSFGGEQYF
many	TRBV30	11	CAWSQYNEQFF
-	TRBV12-3/TRBV12-4	14	CAHGGGHRRYGYTF
-	TRBV5-1	14	CASSLLPHRETQYF
many	TRBV6-4	15	CASTLLVSYNSPLHF
few	TRBV6-2/TRBV6-3	15	CASSRPAFLNQPQHF
many	TRBV9	15	CASSVGGGWSNEQFF
-	TRBV6-5	14	CASSYGAGNTEAFF
few	TRBV7-2	15	CASSLGGGVGDTQYF
few	TRBV6-5	12	CASGQRISPLHF
few	TRBV7-2	14	CASSLGWDTGELFF
few	TRBV25-1	16	CASSQGGPTRQETQYF
few	TRBV29-1	11	CSVDSSYGYTF
few	TRBV6-1	15	CASRFRGYGTDTQYF
few	TRBV5-4	13	CASSGIAKETQYF
many	TRBV11-2	13	CASSLFRPIGQFF
-	TRBV19	16	CASSIRDGGGNQPQHF
-	TRBV6-1	14	CASSSGTKNYGYTF
-	TRBV7-2	15	CASSNREGGFYGYTF
few	TRBV5-4	15	CASSKTGEYQETQYF
few	TRBV4-3	12	CAAGALNYGYTF
few	TRBV6-2/TRBV6-3	13	CASKNRVHTEAFF
few	TRBV2	14	CASRLGNMNTEAFF
-	TRBV7-2	14	CASSGQGATDTQYF
-	TRBV5-1	15	CASSRGSTGGNGYTF
-	TRBV19	15	CASMEVGGGNQPQHF
few	TRBV7-2	13	CASSSAGRRTQYF
-	TRBV6-2/TRBV6-3	15	CASSHPRGQNSPLHF
few	TRBV27	14	CASSLGAPNQPQHF
many	TRBV4-1	18	CASSPFSGAVIRAGELFF
many	TRBV27	13	CASSFGGTDTQYF
-	TRBV5-1	15	CASSLEAGGAYGYTF
-	TRBV7-6	15	CASSSTSGTFPTQYF
-	TRBV7-9	15	CASSSKGLWANVLTF
few	TRBV5-6	15	CASSYRGLRSQPQHF
few	TRBV5-1	13	CASRRTGAAEQFF
few	TRBV12-3/TRBV12-4	12	CASVSDNYGYTF
-	TRBV7-3	15	CASSLGGAGNYGYTF
-	TRBV12-3/TRBV12-4	13	CASRIIGTGELFF
few	TRBV5-1	13	CASSLDYGETQYF
-	TRBV12-3/TRBV12-4	13	CASSVGQRETQYF
-	TRBV4-3	15	CASSPSGGAGNEQFF
few	TRBV9	13	CASSFSSGETQYF
few	TRBV9	14	CASSPGLSSYEQYF
-	TRBV5-1	13	CASSLWLAAEEYF
-	TRBV7-9	15	CASSFIRDRESEQFF
-	TRBV5-6	14	CASSLVPATDTQYF
-	TRBV20-1	14	CSAREAGRGDTQYF
many	TRBV5-1	16	CASSFQEGGAYNEQFF
-	TRBV6-5	12	CASSALVGGYTF
many	TRBV7-8	16	CASSFPPGQPNTEAFF
-	TRBV20-1	15	CSAPVGSSGANVLTF
-	TRBV6-5	13	CASSYTVGREQFF
few	TRBV7-7	15	CASSPGTWNTGELFF